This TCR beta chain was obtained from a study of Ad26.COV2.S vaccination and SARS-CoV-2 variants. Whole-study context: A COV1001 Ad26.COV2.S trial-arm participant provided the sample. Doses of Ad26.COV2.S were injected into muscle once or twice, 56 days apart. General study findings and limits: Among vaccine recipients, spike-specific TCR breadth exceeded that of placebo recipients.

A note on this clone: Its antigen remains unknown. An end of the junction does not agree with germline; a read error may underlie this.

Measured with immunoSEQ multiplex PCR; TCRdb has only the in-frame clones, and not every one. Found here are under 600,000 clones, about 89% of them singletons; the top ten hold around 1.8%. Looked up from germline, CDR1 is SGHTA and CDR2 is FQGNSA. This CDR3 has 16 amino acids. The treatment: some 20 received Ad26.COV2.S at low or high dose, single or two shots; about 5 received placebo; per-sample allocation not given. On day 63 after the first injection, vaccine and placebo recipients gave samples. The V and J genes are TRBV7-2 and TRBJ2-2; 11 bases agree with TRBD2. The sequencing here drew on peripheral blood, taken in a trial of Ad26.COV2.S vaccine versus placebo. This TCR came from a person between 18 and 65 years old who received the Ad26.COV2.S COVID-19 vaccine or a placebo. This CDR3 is CASTLAGGLSAGELFF. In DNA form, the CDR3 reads TGTGCCAGCACCTTAGCGGGGGGGCTCTCCGCCGGGGAGCTGTTTTTT. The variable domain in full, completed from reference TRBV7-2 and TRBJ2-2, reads GAGVSQSPSNKVTEKGKDVELRCDPISGHTALYWYRQSLGQGLEFLIYFQGNSAPDKSGLPSDRFSAERTGGSVSTLTIQRTQQEDSAVYLCASTLAGGLSAGELFFGEGSRLTVL.